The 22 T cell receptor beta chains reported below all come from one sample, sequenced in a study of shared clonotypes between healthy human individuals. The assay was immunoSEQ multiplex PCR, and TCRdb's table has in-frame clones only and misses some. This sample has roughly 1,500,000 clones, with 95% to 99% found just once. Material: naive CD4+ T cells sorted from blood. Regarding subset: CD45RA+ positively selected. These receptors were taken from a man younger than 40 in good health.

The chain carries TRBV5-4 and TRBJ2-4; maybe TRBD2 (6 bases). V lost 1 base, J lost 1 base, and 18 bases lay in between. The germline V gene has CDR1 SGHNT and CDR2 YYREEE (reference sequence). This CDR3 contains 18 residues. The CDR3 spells CASSLKLVAEGAKNIQYF. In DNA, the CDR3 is TGTGCCAGCAGCTTGAAGCTGGTAGCGGAGGGGGCCAAAAACATTCAGTACTTC.

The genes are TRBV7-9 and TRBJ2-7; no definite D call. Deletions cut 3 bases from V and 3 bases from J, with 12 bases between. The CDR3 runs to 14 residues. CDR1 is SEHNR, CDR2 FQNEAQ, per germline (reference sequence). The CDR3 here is CASSFPGLDYEQYF. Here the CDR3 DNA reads TGTGCCAGCAGCTTCCCGGGCCTAGACTACGAGCAGTACTTC.

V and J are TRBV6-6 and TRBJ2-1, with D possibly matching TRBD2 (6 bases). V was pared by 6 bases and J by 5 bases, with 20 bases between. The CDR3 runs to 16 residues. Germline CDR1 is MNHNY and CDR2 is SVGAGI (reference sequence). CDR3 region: CASSPGSARTHNEQFF. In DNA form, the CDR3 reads TGTGCCAGCAGCCCCGGGAGCGCGAGGACGCACAATGAGCAGTTCTTC.

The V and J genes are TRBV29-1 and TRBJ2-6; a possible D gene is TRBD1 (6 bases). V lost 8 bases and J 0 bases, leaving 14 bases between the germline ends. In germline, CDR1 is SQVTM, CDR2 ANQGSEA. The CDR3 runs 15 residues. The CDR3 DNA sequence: TGCAGCCCGGACAGAGCTTCCTCTGGGGCCAACGTCCTGACTTTC. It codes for CSPDRASSGANVLTF.

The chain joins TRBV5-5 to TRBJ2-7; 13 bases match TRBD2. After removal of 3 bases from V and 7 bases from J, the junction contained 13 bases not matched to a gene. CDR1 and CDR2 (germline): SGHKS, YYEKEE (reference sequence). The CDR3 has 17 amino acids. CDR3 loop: CASSSPGEGLAGYEQYF. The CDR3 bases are TGTGCCAGCAGCTCTCCGGGAGAGGGACTAGCGGGATATGAGCAGTACTTC.

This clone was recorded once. The CDR3 DNA follows: TGTGCCAGCAGCTTGTTGCGGGAGGACACCGGGGAGCTGTTTTTT. Encoded protein: CASSLLREDTGELFF. The chain employs TRBV5-6 and TRBJ2-2; 8 nucleotides agree with TRBD2. The CDR3 is made up of 15 amino acids. CDR1 SGHDT and CDR2 YYEEEE come from the germline V gene. With 1 base clipped from V and 3 bases from J, the junction kept 2 bases outside the gene matches.

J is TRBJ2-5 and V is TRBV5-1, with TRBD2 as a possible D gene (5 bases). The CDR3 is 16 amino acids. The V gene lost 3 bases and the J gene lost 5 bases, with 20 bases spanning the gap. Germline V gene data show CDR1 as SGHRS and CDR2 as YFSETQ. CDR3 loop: CASSSGLPSQRETQYF. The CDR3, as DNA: TGCGCCAGCAGCTCTGGCCTGCCTAGCCAGAGGGAGACCCAGTACTTC.

The CDR3 sequence is CASSALGGGTQYF. In DNA form, the CDR3 reads TGTGCCAGCAGTGCCCTAGGGGGTGGGACCCAGTACTTC. The chain joins TRBV9 to TRBJ2-5, with D perhaps TRBD1 (6 bases). Germline V CDR1 and CDR2: SGDLS, YYNGEE. This CDR3 region has 13 residues. V dropped 5 bases and J dropped 7 bases, with 15 bases sitting between them.

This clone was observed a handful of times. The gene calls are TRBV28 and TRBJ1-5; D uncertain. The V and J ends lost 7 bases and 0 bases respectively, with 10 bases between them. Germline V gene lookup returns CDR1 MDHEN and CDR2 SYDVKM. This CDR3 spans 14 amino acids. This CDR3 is CASIGVNSNQPQHF. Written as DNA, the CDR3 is TGTGCCAGCATCGGGGTGAATAGCAATCAGCCCCAGCATTTT.

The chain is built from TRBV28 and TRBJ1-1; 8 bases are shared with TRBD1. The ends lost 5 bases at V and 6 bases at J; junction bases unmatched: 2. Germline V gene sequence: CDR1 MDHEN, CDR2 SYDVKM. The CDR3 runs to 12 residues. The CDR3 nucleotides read TGTGCCAGCAGTAAACAGGGGGCTGAAGCTTTCTTT. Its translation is CASSKQGAEAFF.

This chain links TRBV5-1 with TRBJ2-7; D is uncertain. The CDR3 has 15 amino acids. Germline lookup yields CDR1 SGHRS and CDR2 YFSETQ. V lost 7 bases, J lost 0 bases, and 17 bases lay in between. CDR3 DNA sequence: TGCGCCAGCGGAGACGGCAGCGTTAACTCCTACGAGCAGTACTTC. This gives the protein CASGDGSVNSYEQYF. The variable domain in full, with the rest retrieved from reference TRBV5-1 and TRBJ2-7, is KAGVTQTPRYLIKTRGQQVTLSCSPISGHRSVSWYQQTPGQGLQFLFEYFSETQRNKGNFPGRFSGRQFSNSRSEMNVSTLELGDSALYLCASGDGSVNSYEQYFGPGTRLTVT.

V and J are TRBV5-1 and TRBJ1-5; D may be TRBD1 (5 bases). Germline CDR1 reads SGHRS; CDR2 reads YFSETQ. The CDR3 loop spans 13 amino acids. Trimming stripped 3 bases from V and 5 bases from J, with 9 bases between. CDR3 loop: CASSYGADQPQHF. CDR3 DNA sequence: TGCGCCAGCAGCTACGGGGCCGATCAGCCCCAGCATTTT.

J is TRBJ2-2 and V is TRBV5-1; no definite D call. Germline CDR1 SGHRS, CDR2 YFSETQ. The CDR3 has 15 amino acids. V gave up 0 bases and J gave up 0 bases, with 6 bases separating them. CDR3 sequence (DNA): TGCGCCAGCAGCTTGGAACCAGCGAACACCGGGGAGCTGTTTTTT. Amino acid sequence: CASSLEPANTGELFF.

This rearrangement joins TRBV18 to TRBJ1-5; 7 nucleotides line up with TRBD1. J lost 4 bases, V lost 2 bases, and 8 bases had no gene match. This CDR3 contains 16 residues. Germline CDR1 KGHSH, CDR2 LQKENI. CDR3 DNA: TGTGCCAGCTCACCATCAAACAGGGGTGCTAATCAGCCCCAGCATTTT. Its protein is CASSPSNRGANQPQHF.

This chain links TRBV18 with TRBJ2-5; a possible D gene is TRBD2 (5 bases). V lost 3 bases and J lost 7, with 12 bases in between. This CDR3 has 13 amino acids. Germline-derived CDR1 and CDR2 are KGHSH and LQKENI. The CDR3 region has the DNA TGTGCCAGCTCACCGAGGGTCGTTGGGACCCAGTACTTC. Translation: CASSPRVVGTQYF.

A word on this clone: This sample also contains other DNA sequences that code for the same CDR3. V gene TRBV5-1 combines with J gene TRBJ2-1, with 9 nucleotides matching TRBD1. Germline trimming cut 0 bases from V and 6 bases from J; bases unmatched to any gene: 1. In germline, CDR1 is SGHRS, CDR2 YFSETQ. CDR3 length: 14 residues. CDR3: CASSLGQGVNEQFF. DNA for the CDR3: TGCGCCAGCAGCTTGGGACAGGGGGTCAATGAGCAGTTCTTC.

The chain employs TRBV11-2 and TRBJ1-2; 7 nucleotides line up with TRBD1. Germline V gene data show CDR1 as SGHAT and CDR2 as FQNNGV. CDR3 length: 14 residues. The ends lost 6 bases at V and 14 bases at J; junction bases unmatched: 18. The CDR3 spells CASSNPRDSLRRTF. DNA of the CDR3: TGTGCCAGCAGTAACCCTCGGGACAGCCTCCGGAGGACCTTC.

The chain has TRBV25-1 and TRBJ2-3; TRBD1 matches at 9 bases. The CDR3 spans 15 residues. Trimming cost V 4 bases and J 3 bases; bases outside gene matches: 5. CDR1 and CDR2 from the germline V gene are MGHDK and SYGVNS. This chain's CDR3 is CASSVGTGPTDTQYF. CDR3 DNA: TGTGCCAGCAGTGTAGGGACAGGGCCGACAGATACGCAGTATTTT.

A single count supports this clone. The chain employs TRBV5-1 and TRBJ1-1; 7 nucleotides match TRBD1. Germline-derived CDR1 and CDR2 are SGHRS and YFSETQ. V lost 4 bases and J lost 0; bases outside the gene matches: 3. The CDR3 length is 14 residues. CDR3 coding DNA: TGCGCCAGCAGCCAGGGACAGTTGAACACTGAAGCTTTCTTT. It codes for CASSQGQLNTEAFF. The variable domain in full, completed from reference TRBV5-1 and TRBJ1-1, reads KAGVTQTPRYLIKTRGQQVTLSCSPISGHRSVSWYQQTPGQGLQFLFEYFSETQRNKGNFPGRFSGRQFSNSRSEMNVSTLELGDSALYLCASSQGQLNTEAFFGQGTRLTVV.

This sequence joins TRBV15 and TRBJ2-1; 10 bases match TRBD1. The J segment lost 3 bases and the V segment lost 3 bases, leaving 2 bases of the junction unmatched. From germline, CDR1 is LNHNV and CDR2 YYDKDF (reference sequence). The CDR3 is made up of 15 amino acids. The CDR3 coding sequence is TGTGCCACCAGCAGGGACAGGGGGATCTACAATGAGCAGTTCTTC. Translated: CATSRDRGIYNEQFF.

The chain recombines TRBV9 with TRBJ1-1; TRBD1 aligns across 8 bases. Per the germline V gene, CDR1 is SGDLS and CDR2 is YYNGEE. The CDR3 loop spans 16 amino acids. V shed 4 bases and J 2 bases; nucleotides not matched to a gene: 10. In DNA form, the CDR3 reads TGTGCCAGCAGCCCTGGACAGGGAGGTGGAAACACTGAAGCTTTCTTT. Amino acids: CASSPGQGGGNTEAFF.

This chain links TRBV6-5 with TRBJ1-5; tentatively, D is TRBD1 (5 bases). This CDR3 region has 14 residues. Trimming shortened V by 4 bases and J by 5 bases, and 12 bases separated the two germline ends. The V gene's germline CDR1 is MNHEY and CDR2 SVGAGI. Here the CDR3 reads CASSWRQWDQPQHF. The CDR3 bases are TGTGCCAGCAGTTGGCGACAGTGGGATCAGCCCCAGCATTTT.